This T cell receptor (beta chain) was profiled in a study of blood T cell repertoires in COVID-19. In the source study's methods: Amplification of reference gene primers provided the estimated nucleated cell counts. The method was immunoSEQ multiplex PCR; TCRdb's version includes in-frame clones alone and lacks a portion of them. V, J and clone size were drawn from that table, and D and trimming were deduced from the DNA. The profile covers approximately 170,000 clones, with approximately 86% appearing a single time and roughly 3.5% taken by the ten largest. This sequence was found in a man in his 70s with acute or convalescent COVID-19. Sequences were obtained from peripheral blood.

CDR3: CSAGGTPGGHGYTF. The DNA of the CDR3 is TGCAGCGCTGGCGGGACACCCGGGGGTCATGGCTACACCTTC. This chain joins TRBV29-1 and TRBJ1-2, with a tentative D call TRBD1 (6 bases). The germline V and J ends were trimmed by 7 bases and 6 bases, with 21 bases remaining between them. Germline V CDR1 and CDR2: SQVTM, ANQGSEA. The CDR3 length is 14 residues.